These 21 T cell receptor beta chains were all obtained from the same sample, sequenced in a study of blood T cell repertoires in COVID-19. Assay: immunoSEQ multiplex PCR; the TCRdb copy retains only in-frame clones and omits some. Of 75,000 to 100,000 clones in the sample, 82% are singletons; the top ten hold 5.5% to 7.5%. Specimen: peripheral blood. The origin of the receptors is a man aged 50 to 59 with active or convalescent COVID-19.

CDR3 amino acids: CATQRTGLNEKLFF. The CDR3 coding sequence is TGTGCCACCCAGCGGACAGGGCTTAATGAAAAACTGTTTTTT. V usage is TRBV5-6 and J usage is TRBJ1-4, with 8 nucleotides matching TRBD1. The trim removed 9 bases at V and 4 bases at J, leaving 8 bases unmatched. The CDR3 consists of 14 residues. Germline V gene data show CDR1 as SGHDT and CDR2 as YYEEEE.

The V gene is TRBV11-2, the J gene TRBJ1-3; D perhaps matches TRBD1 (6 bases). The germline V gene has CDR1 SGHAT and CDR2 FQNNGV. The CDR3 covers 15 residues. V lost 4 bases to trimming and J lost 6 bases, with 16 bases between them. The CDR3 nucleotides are TGTGCCAGCAGCTCCACCACGGACAGAATAAACACCATATATTTT. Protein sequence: CASSSTTDRINTIYF.

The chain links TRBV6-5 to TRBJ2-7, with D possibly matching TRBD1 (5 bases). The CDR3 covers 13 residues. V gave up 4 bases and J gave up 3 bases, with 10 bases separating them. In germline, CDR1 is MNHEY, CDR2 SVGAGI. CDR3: CASSLNRNYEQYF. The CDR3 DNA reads TGTGCCAGCAGTTTAAACAGGAACTACGAGCAGTACTTC.

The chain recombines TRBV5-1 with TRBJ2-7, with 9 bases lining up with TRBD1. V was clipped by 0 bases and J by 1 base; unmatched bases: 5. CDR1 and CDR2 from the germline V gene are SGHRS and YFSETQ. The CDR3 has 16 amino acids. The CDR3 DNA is TGCGCCAGCAGCTTGGATGGACAGGGGTTATCCTACGAGCAGTACTTC. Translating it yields CASSLDGQGLSYEQYF.

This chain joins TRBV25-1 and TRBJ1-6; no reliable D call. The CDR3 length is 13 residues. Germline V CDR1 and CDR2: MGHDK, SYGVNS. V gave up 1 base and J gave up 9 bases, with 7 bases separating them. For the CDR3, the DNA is TGTGCCAGCAGTGAATCGAGGAGTTCACCCCTCCACTTT. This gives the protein CASSESRSSPLHF.

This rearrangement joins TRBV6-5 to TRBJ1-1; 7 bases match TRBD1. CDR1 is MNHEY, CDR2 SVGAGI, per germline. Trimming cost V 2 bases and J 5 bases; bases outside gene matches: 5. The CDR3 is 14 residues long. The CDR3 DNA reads TGTGCCAGCAGTTACGAAGGGGGCGAGACTGAAGCTTTCTTT. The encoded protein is CASSYEGGETEAFF.

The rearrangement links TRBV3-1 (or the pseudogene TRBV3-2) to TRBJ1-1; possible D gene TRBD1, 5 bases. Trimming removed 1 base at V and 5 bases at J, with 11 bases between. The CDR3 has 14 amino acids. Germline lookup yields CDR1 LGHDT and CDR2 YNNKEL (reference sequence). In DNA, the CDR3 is TGTGCCAGCAGCCAAGCGGGGGGAGGGACTGAAGCTTTCTTT. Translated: CASSQAGGGTEAFF.

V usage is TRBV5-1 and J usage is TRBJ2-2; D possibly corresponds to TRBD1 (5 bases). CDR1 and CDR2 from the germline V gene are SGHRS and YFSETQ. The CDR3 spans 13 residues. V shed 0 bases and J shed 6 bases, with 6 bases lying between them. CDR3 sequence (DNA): TGCGCCAGCAGCTTGGAGGGGCCCGGGGAGCTGTTTTTT. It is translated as CASSLEGPGELFF. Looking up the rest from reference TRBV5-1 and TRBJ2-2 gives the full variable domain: KAGVTQTPRYLIKTRGQQVTLSCSPISGHRSVSWYQQTPGQGLQFLFEYFSETQRNKGNFPGRFSGRQFSNSRSEMNVSTLELGDSALYLCASSLEGPGELFFGEGSRLTVL.

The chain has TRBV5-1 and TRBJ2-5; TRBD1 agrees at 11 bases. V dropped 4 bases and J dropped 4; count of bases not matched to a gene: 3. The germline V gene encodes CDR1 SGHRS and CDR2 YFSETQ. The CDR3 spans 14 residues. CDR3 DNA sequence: TGCGCCAGCAGCCTGGACAGGGGGCGAGAGACCCAGTACTTC. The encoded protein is CASSLDRGRETQYF.

The CDR3 protein is CASSSDRGHTGELFF. CDR3 sequence (DNA): TGTGCCAGCAGCTCGGACAGGGGACACACCGGGGAGCTGTTTTTT. V usage is TRBV7-9 and J usage is TRBJ2-2; 9 nucleotides match TRBD1. Trimming removed 4 bases from V and 3 bases from J; junction bases left unmatched: 3. The germline gives CDR1 SEHNR, CDR2 FQNEAQ (reference sequence). This CDR3 region has 15 residues.

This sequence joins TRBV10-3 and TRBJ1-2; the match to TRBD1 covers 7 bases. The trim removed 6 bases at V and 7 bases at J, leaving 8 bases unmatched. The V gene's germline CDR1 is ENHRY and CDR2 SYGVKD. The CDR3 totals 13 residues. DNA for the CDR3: TGTGCCATCAGCACGGGACAGAGGGCTGGCTACACCTTC. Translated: CAISTGQRAGYTF.

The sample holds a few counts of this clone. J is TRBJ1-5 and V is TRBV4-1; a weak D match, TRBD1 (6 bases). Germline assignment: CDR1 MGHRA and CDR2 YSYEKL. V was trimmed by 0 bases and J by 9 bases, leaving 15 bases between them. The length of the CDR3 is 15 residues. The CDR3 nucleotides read TGCGCCAGCAGCCAAGAAGAGACAGGTCCTCGGCCCCAGCATTTT. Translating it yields CASSQEETGPRPQHF.

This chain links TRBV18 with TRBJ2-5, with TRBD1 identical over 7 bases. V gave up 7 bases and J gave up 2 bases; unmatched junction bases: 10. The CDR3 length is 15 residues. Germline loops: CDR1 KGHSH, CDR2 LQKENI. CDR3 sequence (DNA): TGTGCCAGCTGCCCCTGGACAGGAGATCAAGAGACCCAGTACTTC. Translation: CASCPWTGDQETQYF.

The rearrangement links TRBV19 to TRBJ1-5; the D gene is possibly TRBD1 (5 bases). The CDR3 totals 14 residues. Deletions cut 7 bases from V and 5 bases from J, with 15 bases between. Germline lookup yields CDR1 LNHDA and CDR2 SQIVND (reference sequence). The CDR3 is CASNPAGQYQPQHF. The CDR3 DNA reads TGTGCCAGTAACCCCGCAGGACAATATCAGCCCCAGCATTTT.

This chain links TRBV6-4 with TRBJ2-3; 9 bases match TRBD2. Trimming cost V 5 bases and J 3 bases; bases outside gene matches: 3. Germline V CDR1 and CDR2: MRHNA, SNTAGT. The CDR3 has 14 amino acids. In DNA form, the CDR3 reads TGTGCCAGCAGTAATAGCGGGGGAACAGATACGCAGTATTTT. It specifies CASSNSGGTDTQYF.

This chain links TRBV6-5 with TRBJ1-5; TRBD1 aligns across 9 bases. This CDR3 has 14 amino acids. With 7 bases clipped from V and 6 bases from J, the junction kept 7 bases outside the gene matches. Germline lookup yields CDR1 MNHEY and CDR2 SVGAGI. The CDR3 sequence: CASNLGQGSQPQHF. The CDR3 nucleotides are TGTGCCAGCAACCTGGGACAGGGTAGTCAGCCCCAGCATTTT.

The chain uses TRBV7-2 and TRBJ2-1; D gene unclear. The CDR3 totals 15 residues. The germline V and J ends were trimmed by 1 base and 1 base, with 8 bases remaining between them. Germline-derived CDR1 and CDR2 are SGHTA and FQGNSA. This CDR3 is CASSLDSQSYNEQFF. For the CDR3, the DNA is TGTGCCAGCAGCTTAGATTCACAATCCTACAATGAGCAGTTCTTC.

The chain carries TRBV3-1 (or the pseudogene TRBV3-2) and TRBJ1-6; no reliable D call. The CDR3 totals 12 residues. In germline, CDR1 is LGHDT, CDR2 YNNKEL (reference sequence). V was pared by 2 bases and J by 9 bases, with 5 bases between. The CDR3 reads CASSQPFSPLHF. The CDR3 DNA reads TGTGCCAGCAGCCAACCATTTTCACCCCTCCACTTT.

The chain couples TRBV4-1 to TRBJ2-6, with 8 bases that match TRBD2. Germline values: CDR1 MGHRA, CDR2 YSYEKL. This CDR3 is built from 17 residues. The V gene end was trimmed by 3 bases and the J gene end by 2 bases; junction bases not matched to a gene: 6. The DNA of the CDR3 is TGCGCCAGCAGCCAGGGACACGGGGGGGCTGGGGCCAACGTCCTGACTTTC. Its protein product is CASSQGHGGAGANVLTF.

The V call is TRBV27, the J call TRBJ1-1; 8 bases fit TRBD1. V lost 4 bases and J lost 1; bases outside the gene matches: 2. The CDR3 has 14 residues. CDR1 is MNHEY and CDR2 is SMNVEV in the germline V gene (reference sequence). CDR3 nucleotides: TGTGCCAGCAGTTCGGGACAGGAGAACACTGAAGCTTTCTTT. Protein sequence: CASSSGQENTEAFF.

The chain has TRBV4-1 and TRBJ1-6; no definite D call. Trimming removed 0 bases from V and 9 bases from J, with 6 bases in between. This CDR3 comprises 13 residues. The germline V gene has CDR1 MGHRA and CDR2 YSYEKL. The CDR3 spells CASSQEIASPLHF. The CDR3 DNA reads TGCGCCAGCAGCCAAGAGATAGCTTCACCCCTCCACTTT.